These T cell receptor beta chains were read from a single sample in a study of radiotherapy plus CTLA-4 blockade in lung cancer. Sequencing used immunoSEQ multiplex PCR; TCRdb keeps in-frame clones, though not all of them. The table lists tens of thousands of clones, 70% to 85% of them singletons, with almost 4% in the top ten. The sample in question was peripheral blood, obtained from a patient treated with radiotherapy plus ipilimumab. The receptors were sampled from a human donor with non-small cell lung cancer who had a partial response to radiotherapy plus ipilimumab. The CDR3 runs from the conserved cysteine through the conserved F or W. The D gene is left open where the match is weak. A clone size is listed for some rows: how often the clone was seen (once, few, many), or a class if it is expanded.

v_call,d_call,clone_size,j_call,cdr3_length,cdr3_nt,cdr3_aa
TRBV7-9,TRBD2,NA,TRBJ2-7,16,TGTGCCAGCAGCGGACTAGCGGGGGCACCGTCCTACGAGCAGTACTTC,CASSGLAGAPSYEQYF
TRBV4-1,TRBD2,NA,TRBJ2-1,15,TGCGCCAGCAGCCTCGGGACTAGCGGCCTCAATGAGCAGTTCTTC,CASSLGTSGLNEQFF
TRBV5-1,NA,NA,TRBJ1-2,14,TGCGCCAGCAGCTTGAACAGGGCTTTGTATGGCTACACCTTC,CASSLNRALYGYTF
TRBV5-1,TRBD1,NA,TRBJ2-7,14,TGCGCCAGCAGTCCTTTACAGGGGGCGAACGAGCAGTACTTC,CASSPLQGANEQYF
TRBV5-8,NA,once,TRBJ1-6,17,TGTGCCAGCAGCCTCGGACAGCCGGAGGACTATAATTCACCCCTCCACTTT,CASSLGQPEDYNSPLHF
TRBV9,TRBD2,few,TRBJ2-5,13,TGTGCCAGCAGCCCGCGGGGGGGAGTGACCCAGTACTTC,CASSPRGGVTQYF
TRBV6-5,TRBD1,NA,TRBJ1-1,16,TGTGCCAGCAGTTTAACCGGGACAGGGGTAAACACTGAAGCTTTCTTT,CASSLTGTGVNTEAFF
TRBV6-6,TRBD1,NA,TRBJ2-7,14,TGTGCCAGCAGTTACGGGCAGGGGGAAAACGAGCAGTACTTC,CASSYGQGENEQYF
TRBV12-5,NA,NA,TRBJ1-5,14,TGTGCTAGTGGGGGCCCAGGGAACATAGAGCCCCAGCATTTT,CASGGPGNIEPQHF
TRBV10-3,TRBD2,NA,TRBJ2-5,16,TGTGCCACTCTCCCTTCAGGCGGGGGGCAAGGGGAGACCCAGTACTTC,CATLPSGGGQGETQYF
TRBV2,TRBD1,few,TRBJ1-3,18,TGTGCCAGCACCGGTCCTGGGACAGGGGAAAAGTCCGGAAACACCATATATTTT,CASTGPGTGEKSGNTIYF
TRBV2,TRBD1,NA,TRBJ2-3,14,TGTGCCAGTCTGGACAGGGGGCGAGGAGATACGCAGTATTTT,CASLDRGRGDTQYF
TRBV10-1,NA,medium-sized,TRBJ1-6,13,TGCGCCAGCAGTGAAGAGGCAAGCTCACCCCTCCACTTT,CASSEEASSPLHF
TRBV5-1,TRBD1,NA,TRBJ1-1,15,TGCGCCAGCAGCCTCAGACAGGGAGTGAACACTGAAGCTTTCTTT,CASSLRQGVNTEAFF
TRBV5-4,NA,NA,TRBJ2-7,13,TGTGCCAGCAGCCCGGACGCCGGGGGCGAGCAGTACTTC,CASSPDAGGEQYF
TRBV19,NA,NA,TRBJ2-2,14,TGTGCCAGTAGTAGGTTACAGGCCACCGGGGAGCTGTTTTTT,CASSRLQATGELFF
TRBV5-1,NA,NA,TRBJ1-1,14,TGCGCCAGCAGCTTGGAAACGGGGGGCACTGAAGCTTTCTTT,CASSLETGGTEAFF
TRBV6-1,TRBD2,NA,TRBJ2-1,15,TGTGCCAGCAGTGGAGGTGTAGCGGGGGGGAATGAGCAGTTCTTC,CASSGGVAGGNEQFF